Sequencing of this TCR beta chain was carried out in a study of post-analysis software for immune sequencing data. Of note for this clonotype: Its target is unknown.

V lost 4 bases and J lost 2, with 14 bases in between. There are 15 residues in the CDR3. The germline CDR1 and CDR2 sequences are SGHDT and YYEEEE. The TCR beta cDNA libraries contained unique molecular identifiers. MiXCR, run by TCRdb on the PCR reads, gives a single entry per CDR3 protein. The table records some 690,000 distinct CDR3 sequences, just under 30% of them present only once. Points from the study as a whole: Batch-matched samples strongly co-clustered by F measure. For normalized Chao1 diversity, multiple sclerosis patients scored significantly lower than controls did. Compared with controls, patients had more of five TRBV segments, including TRBV5-6, TRBV5-1 and TRBV20-1.

This chain uses TRBV5-6 with TRBJ2-3; weak D call: TRBD2 (7 bases). The sequencing input was blood. This TCR was recovered from a girl under 18 with multiple sclerosis. Here the CDR3 DNA reads TGTGCCAGCAGCCCTCGGCGGGGGCCCACAGATACGCAGTATTTT. This sequence encodes CASSPRRGPTDTQYF.